Below, 12 T cell receptor beta chains from the same sample are listed, as sequenced in a study of CXCR3-negative and CXCR3-positive naive CD8 T cells. Study-level results: CXCR3-positive naive cells carried more hydrophobic TRB CDR3s than CXCR3-negative ones.

These receptors have no known antigen. The study made its TRB cDNA libraries by 5' RACE, adding UMI labels. TCRdb reprocessed the 5' RACE reads and stores each CDR3 protein as one record, lacking DNA. The sample table sets out over 55,000 distinct CDR3 sequences. The sample comprised naive CXCR3+ CD8+ T cells from blood. Subset indicated: CD45RO-CCR7+CD27+CD95- naive CD8+ T cells expressing CXCR3 (TNR3+). These receptors were collected from a human donor in good health. Some clones in this sample may be carry-over from other donors' samples.

The J gene is TRBJ2-5, the V gene TRBV21-1; as DNA is missing, the TRBD1 call by TCRdb cannot be tested. TRBV21-1 is a recognized pseudogene. This CDR3 is built from 17 residues. The CDR3 loop is CASSRPPDRVSPETQYF.

This chain uses TRBV7-9 with TRBJ2-5; TCRdb reports TRBD2, a call that lacks DNA to check it against. CDR1 is SEHNR, CDR2 FQNEAQ, per germline (reference sequence). The CDR3 extends over 16 amino acids. The CDR3 here is CASSLPRGAGQETQYF.

This clonotype is identified as medium-sized from frequency. The rearrangement joins TRBV2 to TRBJ2-7. Germline CDR1 and CDR2: SNHLY and FYNNEI. CDR3 size: 15 residues. The CDR3 sequence is CASSEGRGYDYEQYF.

This chain connects TRBV7-9 to TRBJ1-4; the D call from TCRdb, TRBD1, cannot be confirmed without DNA. The CDR3 extends over 15 amino acids. The germline gives CDR1 SEHNR, CDR2 FQNEAQ (reference sequence). Here the CDR3 reads CASSTRQGLEEKLFF.

The rearrangement links TRBV21-1 to TRBJ2-1; TCRdb picks TRBD1, but there is no DNA to check that call. TRBV21-1 has pseudogene status. There are 11 residues in the CDR3. CDR3: CASSNREQQFF.

The chain combines TRBV7-9 with TRBJ2-3. Germline assignment: CDR1 SEHNR and CDR2 FQNEAQ (reference sequence). The CDR3 runs to 12 residues. CDR3 loop: CASSSITDTQYF.

This chain's CDR3 is CASSLVRIYNEQFF. The V call is TRBV5-5, the J call TRBJ2-1. The CDR3 consists of 14 residues. CDR1 and CDR2 (germline): SGHKS, YYEKEE (reference sequence).

CDR3 region: CASSVALQMNTGELFF. The chain has TRBV9 and TRBJ2-2. The CDR3 runs 16 residues. Germline CDR1 and CDR2: SGDLS and YYNGEE. The variable domain in full, with the rest retrieved from reference TRBV9 and TRBJ2-2, is DSGVTQTPKHLITATGQRVTLRCSPRSGDLSVYWYQQSLDQGLQFLIQYYNGEERAKGNILERFSAQQFPDLHSELNLSSLELGDSALYFCASSVALQMNTGELFFGEGSRLTVL.

The chain uses TRBV3-1 and TRBJ2-7; TCRdb returns TRBD1, unconfirmable since there is no DNA. The CDR3 loop spans 17 amino acids. Germline CDR1 LGHDT, CDR2 YNNKEL (reference sequence). CDR3 protein: CASSHTTGPLNSYEQYF.

V is TRBV7-9 and J is TRBJ2-7; TCRdb lists TRBD1, though no DNA is available to test this call. Germline assignment: CDR1 SEHNR and CDR2 FQNEAQ (reference sequence). This CDR3 is 16 amino acids long. CDR3: CASSQASGSRSYEQYF.

The chain carries TRBV29-1 and TRBJ2-7; the D call from TCRdb, TRBD2, cannot be confirmed without DNA. The CDR3 runs 14 residues. Germline CDR1 SQVTM, CDR2 ANQGSEA. This CDR3 reads CSVVIAGAAYEQYF.

This chain uses TRBV29-1 with TRBJ2-7. This CDR3 has 11 residues. CDR1 SQVTM and CDR2 ANQGSEA come from the germline V gene. The CDR3 loop reads CSVKQTYEQYF.